This T cell receptor (beta chain) was retrieved from a study of cytomegalovirus exposure and HLA in healthy donors. Concerning this clone itself: Its antigen remains unidentified.

Primers: 60 Vbeta forward and 13 Jbeta reverse. Original processing notes: The count from a later analysis was tens of millions of unique TCR beta chains, 9.5 million to 11 million of them shared. TCRdb's table, derived via immunoSEQ multiplex PCR, lists solely in-frame clones and lacks some. That table furnishes V, J and clone size, whereas the DNA furnished D and trimming. In the table there are some 110,000 clones, roughly 77% of which are singletons. The germline V gene encodes CDR1 SGHTA and CDR2 FQGNSA. V shed 5 bases, J shed 7 bases, and the junction held 8 bases outside the gene matches. The CDR3 contains 14 residues. General study results and limits: Donors were assumed by presence/absence analyses to have roughly uniform sequencing depth.

This clonotype was sampled from a woman in her 30s in good health and CMV-seronegative. This chain uses TRBV7-2 with TRBJ2-7, with 10 bases lining up with TRBD1. Sequences were obtained from PBMCs. The CDR3 region has the DNA TGTGCCAGCAGCGATAGACAGGGGGCGTCGGAGCAGTACTTC. Amino acid sequence: CASSDRQGASEQYF. Looking up the rest from reference TRBV7-2 and TRBJ2-7 gives the full variable domain: GAGVSQSPSNKVTEKGKDVELRCDPISGHTALYWYRQSLGQGLEFLIYFQGNSAPDKSGLPSDRFSAERTGGSVSTLTIQRTQQEDSAVYLCASSDRQGASEQYFGPGTRLTVT.